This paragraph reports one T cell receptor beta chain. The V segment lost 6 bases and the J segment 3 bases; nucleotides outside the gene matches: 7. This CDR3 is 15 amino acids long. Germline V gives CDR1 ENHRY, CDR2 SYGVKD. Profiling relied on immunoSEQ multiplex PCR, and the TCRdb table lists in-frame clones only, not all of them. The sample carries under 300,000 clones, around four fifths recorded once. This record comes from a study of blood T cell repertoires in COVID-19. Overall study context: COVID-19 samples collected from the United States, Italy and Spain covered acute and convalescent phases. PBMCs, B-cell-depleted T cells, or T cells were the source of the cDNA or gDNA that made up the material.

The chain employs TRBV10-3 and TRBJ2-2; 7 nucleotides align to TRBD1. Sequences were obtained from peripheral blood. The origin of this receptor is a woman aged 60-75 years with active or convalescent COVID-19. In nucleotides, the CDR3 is TGTGCCATCAGCCCAGACAGGGTGGACACCGGGGAGCTGTTTTTT. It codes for CAISPDRVDTGELFF.